The present TCR beta chain was sequenced within a study of post-analysis software for immune sequencing data. Presence of unique molecular identifiers characterized the TCR beta cDNA libraries. TCRdb called the PCR reads again in MiXCR, with one record for every CDR3 protein. There are more than 450,000 distinct CDR3 sequences in the sample; around 40% occur only once, and roughly 1.7% lies in the top ten. This clonotype originated in a girl between 5 and 17 years old with multiple sclerosis. The sequenced sample consisted of blood.

In DNA form, the CDR3 reads TGCGCCAGCAGCTCGGCCCCAACTTCCTTAGCCTACGAGCAGTACTTC. Protein: CASSSAPTSLAYEQYF. V is TRBV5-1 and J is TRBJ2-7, with D unresolved. V was clipped by 3 bases and J by 2 bases, with 18 bases between them. The V gene's germline CDR1 is SGHRS and CDR2 YFSETQ. CDR3 length: 16 residues.